The 13 T cell receptor beta chains below were found in one sample sequenced in a study of low-dose radiotherapy and immunotherapy resistance in tumors. Alpha and beta chains were covered, as first-strand cDNA relied on TRAV- and TRBV-specific primers. A roughly 19-cycle PCR with a constant-region primer and V-primer adapter amplified TCRs. Using its own MiXCR run on the reads, TCRdb lists one record per CDR3 protein. The repertoire has 60,000 to 90,000 distinct CDR3 sequences, approximately 31% of them found once; the top ten carry roughly 10%. The time point was: before trial treatment. Specimen: PBMCs, collected before treatment. Receptor source: a female donor with ovarian cancer.

The rearrangement links TRBV24-1 to TRBJ2-3, with D uncertain. Trimming removed 4 bases from V and 2 bases from J, with 12 bases in between. Germline assignment: CDR1 KGHDR and CDR2 SFDVKD. The CDR3 is made up of 15 amino acids. CDR3: CATSDHGRFTDTQYF. CDR3 in DNA: TGTGCCACCAGTGACCACGGACGATTCACAGATACGCAGTATTTT.

This clonotype was recorded at least ten times. V usage is TRBV4-1 and J usage is TRBJ1-5, with D possibly being TRBD1 (5 bases). Trimming removed 1 base from V and 0 bases from J, with 13 bases in between. This CDR3 is built from 17 residues. Per germline, CDR1 MGHRA and CDR2 YSYEKL. CDR3 bases: TGCGCCAGCAGCCAAGGGGCGGGACCATATAGCAATCAGCCCCAGCATTTT. Its protein product is CASSQGAGPYSNQPQHF.

This clonotype was recorded at least ten times. This chain connects TRBV7-2 to TRBJ2-1; D possibly corresponds to TRBD2 (5 bases). Germline CDR1 and CDR2: SGHTA and FQGNSA. The ends were cut back, 5 bases at V and 8 bases at J, with 16 bases in the middle. The CDR3 runs 14 residues. CDR3 in DNA: TGTGCCAGCAGCCCAAGGGAGTTCAAACATGAGCAGTTCTTC. It specifies CASSPREFKHEQFF.

This clonotype was counted many times. The chain links TRBV12-3 or TRBV12-4 to TRBJ2-2; tentatively, D is TRBD1 (6 bases). This CDR3 region has 14 residues. Trimming took off 6 bases at V and 6 bases at J, with 14 bases between the two ends. The CDR3 sequence: CASSQTNRAGELFF. DNA of the CDR3: TGTGCCAGCAGCCAAACGAACAGGGCCGGGGAGCTGTTTTTT.

The chain carries TRBV12-3 or TRBV12-4 and TRBJ1-1, with D perhaps TRBD1 (5 bases). The CDR3 runs 15 residues. V lost 5 bases to trimming and J lost 0 bases, with 13 bases between them. The CDR3 DNA reads TGTGCCAGCAGTGCCCGACAGAACATGAACACTGAAGCTTTCTTT. Its translation is CASSARQNMNTEAFF.

This clonotype has at least ten counts. The J gene is TRBJ2-3, the V gene TRBV10-3; perhaps TRBD2 as D (5 bases). Trimming took off 2 bases at V and 4 bases at J, with 10 bases between the two ends. This CDR3 comprises 14 residues. CDR1 and CDR2 (germline): ENHRY, SYGVKD. The CDR3 DNA reads as TGTGCCATCAGTGAGACGGATAGCGCAGATACGCAGTATTTT. The encoded protein is CAISETDSADTQYF.

This clonotype was counted only a few times. No DNA is shown, since the ends of the CDR3 on it are uncertain; the CDR3 is the one TCRdb lists. The rearrangement uses TRBV7-3 and TRBJ2-2; the DNA was not compared with TRBD2, the D call given in the table. Germline lookup yields CDR1 SGHTA and CDR2 FQGTGA. The CDR3 length is 16 residues, termini included. CDR3 protein: CASSKREAGTGELFFF.

This clonotype was picked up one time. This chain connects TRBV28 to TRBJ2-7; 11 bases match TRBD2. CDR1 is MDHEN and CDR2 is SYDVKM in the germline V gene. CDR3 length: 13 residues. Germline trimming cut 5 bases from V and 5 bases from J; bases unmatched to any gene: 2. The CDR3 here is CASSIAGGDEQYF. The DNA for the CDR3 is TGTGCCAGCAGTATAGCGGGGGGGGACGAGCAGTACTTC.

The V call is TRBV14, the J call TRBJ2-1; D gene unclear. The CDR3 length is 14 residues. V shed 4 bases and J shed 7 bases, with 14 bases lying between them. The germline V gene encodes CDR1 SGHDN and CDR2 FVKESK. CDR3 in amino acids: CASSPRVGFNEQFF. CDR3 sequence (DNA): TGTGCCAGCAGCCCAAGAGTGGGTTTTAATGAGCAGTTCTTC.

There are many counts of this clonotype. The chain has TRBV28 and TRBJ2-5, with 7 bases matching TRBD2. The CDR3 is made up of 16 amino acids. Germline lookup yields CDR1 MDHEN and CDR2 SYDVKM. V shed 5 bases, J shed 1 base, and the junction held 10 bases outside the gene matches. The DNA for the CDR3 is TGTGCCAGCAGTCCACTTCAGGGAGGGATCCAAGAGACCCAGTACTTC. Protein: CASSPLQGGIQETQYF.

To note about this clonotype: Relative to the germline gene, one junction end is altered; a read error may explain this. The chain combines TRBV28 with TRBJ2-5, with D perhaps being TRBD1 or TRBD2 (6 bases each). This CDR3 region has 15 residues. The germline V gene has CDR1 MDHEN and CDR2 SYDVKM. The CDR3 region is CATSAGGSGQETQYF. The CDR3 DNA sequence: TGTGCCACCAGTGCCGGGGGCTCGGGGCAAGAGACCCAGTACTTC.

The chain links TRBV6-5 to TRBJ2-1; 12 positions match TRBD2. The CDR3 loop spans 15 amino acids. Germline V CDR1 and CDR2: MNHEY, SVGAGI. After removal of 6 bases from V and 9 bases from J, the junction contained 9 bases not matched to a gene. The CDR3 DNA reads TGTGCCAGCAGCCCTCGACTAGCGGGAGTGACTGAGCAGTTCTTC. It encodes CASSPRLAGVTEQFF.

The chain combines TRBV19 with TRBJ1-5, with TRBD1 matching 9 bases. V gave up 3 bases and J gave up 5 bases; unmatched junction bases: 2. Germline assignment: CDR1 LNHDA and CDR2 SQIVND (reference sequence). The CDR3 length is 14 residues. The CDR3, as DNA: TGTGCCAGTAGTATCCGACAGGGGGATCAGCCCCAGCATTTT. This gives the protein CASSIRQGDQPQHF.